A single sample gave rise to the 5 T cell receptor beta chains below, sequenced in a study of CD8+ T cells in alopecia areata. Extracted RNA was reverse transcribed, and the resulting cDNA served as sequencing template. Sequencing was performed with immunoSEQ multiplex PCR; in TCRdb, only in-frame clones are kept and a portion is missing. Among about 160,000 clones listed, 50% to 70% were seen once. Treatment reported: oral pan-JAK inhibitor, 5-10 mg twice daily. The material was CD4+ T cells sorted from blood, obtained at week 4, from a patient treated with tofacitinib. The origin of the receptors is a human donor with alopecia areata.

The V gene is TRBV4-2, the J gene TRBJ1-6; unclear D gene. This CDR3 contains 17 residues. Germline V lookup: CDR1 LGHNA, CDR2 YNFKEQ. V was clipped by 4 bases and J by 1 base, with 14 bases between them. CDR3 DNA: TGTGCCAGCAGCCTTTGGGCAGCTCCGTCCTATAATTCACCCCTCCACTTT. Translating gives CASSLWAAPSYNSPLHF.

The chain recombines TRBV5-6 with TRBJ2-3; TRBD2 aligns across 7 bases. Germline trimming cut 7 bases from V and 1 base from J; bases unmatched to any gene: 3. Germline CDR1 SGHDT, CDR2 YYEEEE. This CDR3 region has 13 residues. The CDR3 DNA reads TGTGCCAGCCGCCGGGGGGGCACAGATACGCAGTATTTT. This gives the protein CASRRGGTDTQYF.

This clone was seen only once. The chain joins TRBV19 to TRBJ2-6; no clear D gene. Germline assignment: CDR1 LNHDA and CDR2 SQIVND (reference sequence). V lost 7 bases and J 2 bases, leaving 6 bases between the germline ends. This CDR3 is built from 13 residues. This CDR3 reads CASKGTGANVLTF. The CDR3 coding sequence is TGTGCCAGTAAAGGGACTGGGGCCAACGTCCTGACTTTC. Together with reference TRBV19 and TRBJ2-6, the CDR3 gives the full variable domain: DGGITQSPKYLFRKEGQNVTLSCEQNLNHDAMYWYRQDPGQGLRLIYYSQIVNDFQKGDIAEGYSVSREKKESFPLTVTSAQKNPTAFYLCASKGTGANVLTFGAGSRLTVL.

The chain uses TRBV30 and TRBJ1-2, with a tentative D call TRBD1 (6 bases). V was clipped by 2 bases and J by 8 bases, with 15 bases between them. Germline V lookup: CDR1 GTSNPN, CDR2 SVGIG (reference sequence). The length of the CDR3 is 13 residues. The CDR3 spells CAWSSQGLDGYTF. In nucleotides, the CDR3 is TGTGCCTGGAGTTCTCAGGGGCTGGACGGCTACACCTTC. Based on the CDR3 plus reference TRBV30 and TRBJ1-2, the full variable domain is SQTIHQWPATLVQPVGSPLSLECTVEGTSNPNLYWYRQAAGRGLQLLFYSVGIGQISSEVPQNLSASRPQDRQFILSSKKLLLSDSGFYLCAWSSQGLDGYTFGSGTRLTVV.

This clone showed up just a few times. This chain joins TRBV7-2 and TRBJ1-2, with D possibly being TRBD1 (5 bases). This CDR3 spans 15 amino acids. Trimming cost V 0 bases and J 2 bases, with 10 bases left between them. Germline lookup yields CDR1 SGHTA and CDR2 FQGNSA. In DNA form, the CDR3 reads TGTGCCAGCAGCTTAGCCGCCGGGACGAACTATGGCTACACCTTC. This translates into CASSLAAGTNYGYTF.